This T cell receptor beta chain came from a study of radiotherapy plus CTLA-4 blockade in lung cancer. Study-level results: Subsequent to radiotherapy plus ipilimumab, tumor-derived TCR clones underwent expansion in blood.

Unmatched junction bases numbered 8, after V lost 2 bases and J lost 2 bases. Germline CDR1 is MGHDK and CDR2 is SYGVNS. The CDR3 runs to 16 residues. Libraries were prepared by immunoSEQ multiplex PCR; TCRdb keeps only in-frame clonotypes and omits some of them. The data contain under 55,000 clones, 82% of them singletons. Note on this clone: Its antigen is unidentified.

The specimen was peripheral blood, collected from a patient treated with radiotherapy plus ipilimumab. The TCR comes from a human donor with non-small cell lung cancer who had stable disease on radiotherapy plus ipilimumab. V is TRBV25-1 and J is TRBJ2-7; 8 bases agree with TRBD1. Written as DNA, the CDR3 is TGTGCCAGCAGTGAACAATTCGGGACAGGCCCCTACGAGCAGTACTTC. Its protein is CASSEQFGTGPYEQYF.